These T cell receptor beta chains were read from a single sample in a study of cytomegalovirus exposure and HLA in healthy donors. Measured with immunoSEQ multiplex PCR; TCRdb has only the in-frame clones, and not every one. The table lists 150,000 to 200,000 clones, 76% of them singletons. The sample consisted of PBMCs. The receptors were gathered from a man aged 18-30 years in good health and CMV-seronegative. Each CDR3 is given without its conserved first and last residue. The listing skips clone size in some rows; elsewhere it reads once, few, many or a size class.

V gene	J gene	clone size	CDR3 protein
TRBV6-5	TRBJ1-1	.	ASSYSSGGTEAF
TRBV30	TRBJ2-7	.	AWTPPGLAGRTEQY
TRBV7-2	TRBJ2-3	.	ASSPRVGGRGVGTQY
TRBV7-9	TRBJ2-5	.	ASSSWVRLAGETQY
TRBV7-9	TRBJ1-1	few	ASSLKQNTEAF
TRBV11-1	TRBJ2-7	.	ASSSNIGAGEEQY
TRBV28	TRBJ1-2	once	ASSRTGTGYT
TRBV18	TRBJ1-1	once	ASSPITSGNTEAF
TRBV2	TRBJ2-1	.	ASSEALERGEQF
TRBV30	TRBJ2-7	.	AWSVLAGGPGEQY
TRBV30	TRBJ1-4	.	AWSVGLRGNEKLF
TRBV15	TRBJ2-1	.	ATSRDRAADRTYNEQF
TRBV4-1	TRBJ2-5	.	ASSASGTGYGEQY
TRBV6-1	TRBJ2-5	.	ASSEVGQGH
TRBV6-1	TRBJ2-7	few	ASRTGMGSYEQY
TRBV28	TRBJ2-7	.	ASSPTDRAKY
TRBV2	TRBJ1-6	.	ASRAGTGNSPLH
TRBV29-1	TRBJ2-5	.	SVAWTREETQY
TRBV2	TRBJ2-3	.	ASSKGTRVSTDTQY
TRBV6-6	TRBJ2-4	few	ASTITSGGNIQY